This T cell receptor (beta chain) was retrieved from a study of T cells in Graves' hyperthyroidism and ophthalmopathy. Findings and caveats of the study: Appearing also in blood were most of the thyroid clonotypes expanded above 0.001.

This clonotype has only a few counts. Its cognate antigen is unknown. Exclusion of a patient resulted from uncontrolled infection, other autoimmune disease, pregnancy or lactation. The CDR3 spans 13 residues. Germline-derived CDR1 and CDR2 are GTSNPN and SVGIG (reference sequence). V was cut by 1 base and J by 4 bases, with 8 bases left in between. It was RNA transcripts that yielded the amplified TCR beta CDR3 regions. Carried out on the TCR CDR3, a first-round RT-PCR used the HTBI primer set. TCRdb re-called the multiplex PCR reads through MiXCR, storing one row per CDR3 protein. The data hold 700,000 or so distinct CDR3 sequences, with roughly 15% observed a single time.

V is TRBV30 and J is TRBJ2-1; D unclear. This sequence originates from a man in his late teens or twenties with Graves' hyperthyroidism. The sequenced material came from blood. The CDR3 nucleotides read TGTGCCTGGAGTGAAGTTGCATACAATGAGCAGTTCTTC. Protein sequence: CAWSEVAYNEQFF.